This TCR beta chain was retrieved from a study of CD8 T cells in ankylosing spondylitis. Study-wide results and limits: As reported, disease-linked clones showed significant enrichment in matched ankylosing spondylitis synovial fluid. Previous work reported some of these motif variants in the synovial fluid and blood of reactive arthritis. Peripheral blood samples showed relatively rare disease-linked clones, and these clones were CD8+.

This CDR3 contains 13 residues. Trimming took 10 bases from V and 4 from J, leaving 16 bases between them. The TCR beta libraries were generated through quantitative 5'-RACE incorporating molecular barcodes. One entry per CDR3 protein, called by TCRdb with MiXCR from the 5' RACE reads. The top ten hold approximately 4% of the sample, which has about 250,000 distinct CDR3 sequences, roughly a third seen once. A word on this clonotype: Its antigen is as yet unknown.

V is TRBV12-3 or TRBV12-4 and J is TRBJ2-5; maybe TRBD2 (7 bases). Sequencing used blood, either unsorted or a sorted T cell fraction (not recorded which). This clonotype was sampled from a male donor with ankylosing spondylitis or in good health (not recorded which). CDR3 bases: TGTGCCACCACGGGGGGCTTAAGAGAGACCCAGTACTTC. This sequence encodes CATTGGLRETQYF.